This entry concerns a single TCR beta chain. Its antigen is unidentified. The data originate from a study of a mutant IDH1 vaccine in newly diagnosed glioma. Time point reported: week 23, last vaccination. With topical imiquimod, each dose of the vaccine consisted of 300 ug of mutant IDH1 20-mer peptide. Assay: immunoSEQ multiplex PCR; the TCRdb copy retains only in-frame clones and omits some. The data contain 50,000 to 70,000 clones, roughly three quarters of them seen just once; the ten biggest clones take up roughly 8.1%. This TCR came from a woman in her thirties or forties with glioma. Some clones in this sample may be carry-over from other donors' samples. Sequencing was performed on PBMCs, taken from a glioma patient whose treatment included an IDH1 peptide vaccine.

The CDR3 sequence: CASSPDRPNEKLFF. CDR3 nucleotides: TGTGCCAGCAGCCCGGACAGGCCCAATGAAAAACTGTTTTTT. This rearrangement joins TRBV7-2 to TRBJ1-4; 7 bases match TRBD1. CDR1 is SGHTA and CDR2 is FQGNSA in the germline V gene. Losses at the gene ends were 5 bases for V and 5 bases for J; bases not matched to a gene: 5. CDR3 length: 14 residues.